This TCR beta chain was found in a study of CD8+CD57+ T cells in acquired aplastic anemia. Genomic DNA provided the template from which TCR beta VDJ and CDR3 profiles were obtained. Via MiXCR, TCRdb re-called the reads, giving one row per CDR3 protein. The sample consists of 100,000 to 120,000 distinct CDR3 sequences, around 50% of them appearing once. There are 14 residues in the CDR3. V was shortened by 2 bases and J by 1 base, with 8 bases between the two germline ends. Germline V gene sequence: CDR1 SGHTA, CDR2 FQGNSA. The chain combines TRBV7-2 with TRBJ2-5; D is undetermined. The TCR sequence derives from a human donor in good health, serving as a control. Sequenced: sorted CD4+, CD8+, or CD8+CD57+ T cells (not recorded which) from PBMCs. This CDR3 is CASSLWNLQETQYF. For the CDR3, the DNA is TGTGCCAGCAGCTTATGGAATCTCCAAGAGACCCAGTACTTC.